This T cell receptor beta chain derives from a study of blood T cell repertoires in COVID-19. About the research overall: Acute and convalescent COVID-19 specimens originated in the United States, Italy and Spain.

Germline CDR1 and CDR2: SGHTS and YDEGEE. Trimming shortened V by 2 bases and J by 2 bases, and 8 bases separated the two germline ends. The CDR3 has 15 residues. Source study methods: Amplification from reference gene primers served as the basis for estimated nucleated cell counts. The method was immunoSEQ multiplex PCR; TCRdb's version includes in-frame clones alone and lacks a portion of them. V and J calls and clone size are copied from that table; D and trimming were computed from the DNA. This repertoire shows 150,000 to 200,000 clones, 70% to 90% found once; its top ten account for less than 3%.

The source of this sequence is a man in his forties with active or convalescent COVID-19. The source material was peripheral blood. The chain combines TRBV5-8 with TRBJ2-6, with D perhaps TRBD1 (5 bases). The CDR3 nucleotides are TGTGCCAGCAGCTTTAGGGGTACTGGGGCCAACGTCCTGACTTTC. Translation gives CASSFRGTGANVLTF.